The 13 T cell receptor beta chains below come from one sample, sequenced in a study of beta chain features in type 1 diabetes. Sequenced material consisted of expressed TCRB transcripts (all of the isolated RNA was reverse transcribed). Data came from immunoSEQ multiplex PCR; TCRdb stores just in-frame clones and leaves some out. The sample carries about 270,000 clones, approximately 15% recorded once. General study points: Significant though moderate, a shortening of TCRB CDR3s appeared in all four CD4+ subsets of Type 1 diabetes patients.

Their specific antigens are unknown. Sequenced: naive CD4+ T cells from blood. The receptors stem from a young man with type 1 diabetes.

The table lists this clone with a few counts. V and J are TRBV10-3 and TRBJ2-5; 11 positions agree with TRBD2. This CDR3 is 16 amino acids long. Germline V lookup: CDR1 ENHRY, CDR2 SYGVKD. After removal of 5 bases from V and 3 bases from J, the junction contained 8 bases not matched to a gene. CDR3 amino acids: CAISPAGSGREETQYF. Written as DNA, the CDR3 is TGTGCCATCAGTCCCGCGGGTAGCGGGAGGGAAGAGACCCAGTACTTC.

This sequence joins TRBV4-3 and TRBJ2-7, with a possible D match to TRBD2 (6 bases). This CDR3 region has 14 residues. Looked up from germline, CDR1 is LGHNA and CDR2 is YSLEER. V shed 0 bases and J shed 4 bases, with 10 bases lying between them. DNA for the CDR3: TGCGCCAGCAGCCAAGAACGGGCGGGGTACGAGCAGTACTTC. Translated: CASSQERAGYEQYF.

In this sample, this clone turned up a few times. The rearrangement links TRBV28 to TRBJ1-5; no clear D gene. The CDR3 runs 12 residues. Germline V gives CDR1 MDHEN, CDR2 SYDVKM. Trimming took 7 bases from V and 5 from J, leaving 9 bases between them. The CDR3: CASIAGHQPQHF. For the CDR3, the DNA is TGTGCCAGCATCGCTGGGCATCAGCCCCAGCATTTT.

The V gene is TRBV19, the J gene TRBJ1-2, with 7 positions matching TRBD1. Trimming took 5 bases from V and 1 from J; bases not matched to a gene: 7. The germline V gene has CDR1 LNHDA and CDR2 SQIVND (reference sequence). This CDR3 comprises 15 residues. The CDR3 loop reads CASSARDRINYGYTF. CDR3 nucleotide sequence: TGTGCCAGTAGTGCCCGGGACAGAATTAACTATGGCTACACCTTC.

This sequence joins TRBV7-2 and TRBJ2-3; D ambiguous. Trimming cost V 3 bases and J 1 base, with 5 bases left between them. Germline assignment: CDR1 SGHTA and CDR2 FQGNSA. This CDR3 has 13 amino acids. The CDR3 sequence is CASSFQGTDTQYF. CDR3 bases: TGTGCCAGCAGCTTTCAGGGCACAGATACGCAGTATTTT.

This sequence joins TRBV28 and TRBJ2-5; D perhaps matches TRBD2 (6 bases). The CDR3 contains 16 residues. Germline CDR1 is MDHEN and CDR2 is SYDVKM. V dropped 3 bases and J dropped 4 bases, with 18 bases sitting between them. Here the CDR3 reads CASSFSTGGRGETQYF. DNA of the CDR3: TGTGCCAGCAGTTTCTCAACAGGTGGGCGGGGAGAGACCCAGTACTTC.

This chain joins TRBV6-6 and TRBJ2-6; TRBD1 might be the D (5 bases). V shed 2 bases and J shed 0 bases, with 8 bases lying between them. The CDR3 spans 16 residues. Germline CDR1 reads MNHNY; CDR2 reads SVGAGI (reference sequence). The CDR3, as DNA: TGTGCCAGCAGTTACCGACAGAGCTCTGGGGCCAACGTCCTGACTTTC. Its protein is CASSYRQSSGANVLTF.

V gene TRBV15 combines with J gene TRBJ2-7; no clear D. Trimming shortened V by 0 bases and J by 2 bases, and 11 bases separated the two germline ends. The CDR3 sequence is 15 residues long. Looked up from germline, CDR1 is LNHNV and CDR2 is YYDKDF (reference sequence). Here the CDR3 DNA reads TGTGCCACCAGCAGAGATCGGGTCATCACCTACGAGCAGTACTTC. Translation gives CATSRDRVITYEQYF.

The chain uses TRBV18 and TRBJ2-7, with TRBD2 identical over 11 bases. The CDR3 spans 16 residues. Germline V gives CDR1 KGHSH, CDR2 LQKENI. With 3 bases clipped from V and 3 bases from J, the junction kept 7 bases outside the gene matches. Here the CDR3 reads CASSPLAGGPFYEQYF. In DNA, the CDR3 is TGTGCCAGCTCACCTCTAGCGGGAGGCCCCTTCTACGAGCAGTACTTC.

This clone came up a few times. The rearrangement uses TRBV5-1 and TRBJ2-1; TRBD2 aligns across 10 bases. Looked up from germline, CDR1 is SGHRS and CDR2 is YFSETQ. V was pared by 3 bases and J by 6 bases, with 3 bases of the junction left unmatched. This CDR3 contains 14 residues. The CDR3 region is CASSSGTSANEQFF. Here the CDR3 DNA reads TGCGCCAGCAGCTCCGGGACTAGCGCCAATGAGCAGTTCTTC. The entire variable domain, with the rest obtained from reference TRBV5-1 and TRBJ2-1, is as follows: KAGVTQTPRYLIKTRGQQVTLSCSPISGHRSVSWYQQTPGQGLQFLFEYFSETQRNKGNFPGRFSGRQFSNSRSEMNVSTLELGDSALYLCASSSGTSANEQFFGPGTRLTVL.

This clone has a handful of counts. The J gene is TRBJ2-7, the V gene TRBV25-1; 7 positions match TRBD1. V dropped 7 bases and J dropped 2; count of bases not matched to a gene: 5. The CDR3 is 13 residues long. Germline CDR1 and CDR2: MGHDK and SYGVNS. The CDR3 nucleotides are TGTGCCAGCATGGACAGGACCACCTACGAGCAGTACTTC. The encoded protein is CASMDRTTYEQYF.

Comment on this clone: Other DNA sequences in the same sample also yield this CDR3. The chain employs TRBV28 and TRBJ2-5, with a possible D match to TRBD1 (6 bases). CDR1 and CDR2 (germline): MDHEN, SYDVKM. V lost 6 bases, J lost 0 bases, and 8 bases lay in between. CDR3 size: 13 residues. CDR3 nucleotides: TGTGCCAGCAGCTCAGGGGACCAAGAGACCCAGTACTTC. Its translation: CASSSGDQETQYF. Full variable domain (outside the CDR3, taken from reference TRBV28 and TRBJ2-5): DVKVTQSSRYLVKRTGEKVFLECVQDMDHENMFWYRQDPGLGLRLIYFSYDVKMKEKGDIPEGYSVSREKKERFSLILESASTNQTSMYLCASSSGDQETQYFGPGTRLLVL.

The chain is built from TRBV19 and TRBJ2-5, with TRBD1 matching 8 bases. J gave up 2 bases and V 10 bases, and 12 bases lay outside the gene matches. The CDR3 sequence is 15 residues long. CDR1 is LNHDA, CDR2 SQIVND, per germline (reference sequence). DNA of the CDR3: TGTGCCACATCGACCCGGGACAGGAGACAAGAGACCCAGTACTTC. Its protein product is CATSTRDRRQETQYF.